The 3 T cell receptor beta chains reported below all come from one sample, sequenced in a study of T cells in narcolepsy. Clones were sequenced by immunoSEQ multiplex PCR, and TCRdb holds only the in-frame ones, with some missing. This table has over 30,000 clones, about 90% appearing once. What was sequenced was CD45RA- memory CD4+ T cells from PBMCs. Source of these receptors: a human donor with narcolepsy.

The V gene is TRBV7-2, the J gene TRBJ2-7; no definite D call. The CDR3 is 12 residues long. The germline CDR1 and CDR2 sequences are SGHTA and FQGNSA. V was pared by 5 bases and J by 3 bases, with 8 bases between. The CDR3 region is CASSTQNYEQYF. The CDR3 region has the DNA TGTGCCAGCAGCACTCAGAACTACGAGCAGTACTTC. Supplemented by reference TRBV7-2 and TRBJ2-7, the full variable domain reads GAGVSQSPSNKVTEKGKDVELRCDPISGHTALYWYRQSLGQGLEFLIYFQGNSAPDKSGLPSDRFSAERTGGSVSTLTIQRTQQEDSAVYLCASSTQNYEQYFGPGTRLTVT.

The rearrangement joins TRBV7-2 to TRBJ2-3, with D possibly being TRBD2 (6 bases). Trimming pared 5 bases from V and 0 bases from J, leaving 15 bases between. Per the germline V gene, CDR1 is SGHTA and CDR2 is FQGNSA. The CDR3 extends over 16 amino acids. The CDR3 protein is CASSIRAGASTDTQYF. The CDR3 region has the DNA TGTGCCAGCAGCATTAGAGCGGGTGCTAGCACAGATACGCAGTATTTT.

V and J are TRBV18 and TRBJ1-4, with D uncertain. Deletions cut 2 bases from V and 0 bases from J, with 13 bases between. The CDR3 runs 17 residues. Looked up from germline, CDR1 is KGHSH and CDR2 is LQKENI. CDR3 amino acids: CASSPRAAVATNEKLFF. CDR3 DNA: TGTGCCAGCTCACCAAGGGCGGCTGTTGCAACTAATGAAAAACTGTTTTTT.